Following are 25 T cell receptor beta chains from one sample sequenced in a study of cytomegalovirus exposure and HLA in healthy donors. PCR primers comprised 60 Vbeta and 13 Jbeta primers. Clones were sequenced by immunoSEQ multiplex PCR, and TCRdb holds only the in-frame ones, with some missing. The sample has 110,000 or so clones; 60% to 85% are singletons. The specimen was PBMCs. These receptors came from a female donor in good health and CMV-seronegative.

CDR3 DNA: TGTGCCAGTAGTAAGCGATATGGCTACACCTTC. Its protein product is CASSKRYGYTF. This chain links TRBV19 with TRBJ1-2; D remains ambiguous. Germline V CDR1 and CDR2: LNHDA, SQIVND (reference sequence). The CDR3 extends over 11 amino acids. V lost 4 bases, J lost 5 bases, and 5 bases lay in between.

This chain connects TRBV29-1 to TRBJ2-7, with 10 bases matching TRBD1. The CDR3 has 14 residues. Germline V gene sequence: CDR1 SQVTM, CDR2 ANQGSEA. V lost 2 bases to trimming and J lost 1 base; unmatched junction nucleotides: 2. The CDR3, as DNA: TGCAGCGTTGAAAGACAGGGGGCTTCCTACGAGCAGTACTTC. Its protein product is CSVERQGASYEQYF.

The chain links TRBV5-4 to TRBJ2-3; D is uncertain. Trimming left V 1 base short and J 2 bases short, with 14 bases between. The CDR3 runs 16 residues. CDR1 and CDR2 from the germline V gene are SGHNT and YYREEE (reference sequence). In nucleotides, the CDR3 is TGTGCCAGCAGCTTGAAGAACCCACGAGTCACAGATACGCAGTATTTT. Amino acids: CASSLKNPRVTDTQYF.

The DNA for the CDR3 is TGTGCCAGCCGGGCAGGGGCTGAAAAACTGTTTTTT. As protein: CASRAGAEKLFF. The chain employs TRBV7-9 and TRBJ1-4; D may be TRBD1 (6 bases). The V gene's germline CDR1 is SEHNR and CDR2 FQNEAQ (reference sequence). There are 12 residues in the CDR3. Trimming pared 8 bases from V and 7 bases from J, leaving 11 bases between.

This clone has just a few counts. The V call is TRBV5-4, the J call TRBJ2-1; no clear D. V lost 0 bases to trimming and J lost 0 bases, with 10 bases between them. The V gene's germline CDR1 is SGHNT and CDR2 YYREEE (reference sequence). The CDR3 totals 16 residues. The CDR3 loop reads CASSLDRISSYNEQFF. CDR3 coding DNA: TGTGCCAGCAGCTTGGACCGCATTAGCTCCTACAATGAGCAGTTCTTC.

The chain recombines TRBV7-9 with TRBJ1-5, with D perhaps matching TRBD1 (6 bases). The germline V and J ends were trimmed by 3 bases and 12 bases, with 9 bases remaining between them. The CDR3 has 11 amino acids. Germline CDR1 SEHNR, CDR2 FQNEAQ (reference sequence). CDR3 region: CASSLGAIQHF. The CDR3 DNA sequence: TGTGCCAGCAGCTTGGGGGCTATCCAGCATTTT.

V gene TRBV10-3 combines with J gene TRBJ2-2; D possibly corresponds to TRBD2 (5 bases). CDR1 is ENHRY, CDR2 SYGVKD, per germline. The V end was cut by 0 bases, the J end by 7 bases, with 9 bases between. The CDR3 has 14 amino acids. The DNA of the CDR3 is TGTGCCATCAGTGAGTCGTTTGAGGGCGGGGAGCTGTTTTTT. Its protein product is CAISESFEGGELFF.

The V and J genes are TRBV9 and TRBJ2-3, with a possible D match to TRBD2 (7 bases). This CDR3 contains 14 residues. V lost 4 bases to trimming and J lost 2 bases, with 11 bases between them. CDR1 is SGDLS and CDR2 is YYNGEE in the germline V gene. The CDR3 DNA follows: TGTGCCAGCAGCACACGGGGGGCCACAGATACGCAGTATTTT. This sequence encodes CASSTRGATDTQYF.

V is TRBV30 and J is TRBJ1-1; weak D call: TRBD1 (5 bases). This CDR3 is built from 15 residues. With 4 bases removed from V and 4 bases from J, the gap between germline ends came to 19 bases. Germline CDR1 GTSNPN, CDR2 SVGIG (reference sequence). CDR3 in amino acids: CAWTGTGARSTEAFF. CDR3 nucleotides: TGTGCCTGGACAGGAACTGGGGCTAGGAGCACTGAAGCTTTCTTT.

A few counts support this clone. The V gene is TRBV7-8, the J gene TRBJ2-5, with 7 bases that match TRBD2. The length of the CDR3 is 13 residues. Germline V CDR1 and CDR2: SGHVS, FQNEAQ. Trimming cost V 8 bases and J 2 bases; bases outside gene matches: 5. The CDR3 nucleotides read TGTGCCAGCGGGGGGGGGATACAAGAGACCCAGTACTTC. Its protein is CASGGGIQETQYF.

The rearrangement uses TRBV6-6 and TRBJ1-2, with TRBD1 matching over 8 bases. CDR1 and CDR2 from the germline V gene are MNHNY and SVGAGI (reference sequence). This CDR3 is built from 16 residues. V shed 8 bases, J shed 4 bases, and the junction held 15 bases outside the gene matches. The CDR3 DNA sequence: TGTGCCAGCTTTACGACCTCGACAGGGGCCAGCTATGGCTACACCTTC. As protein: CASFTTSTGASYGYTF.

In this sample, this clone turned up once. V usage is TRBV6-1 and J usage is TRBJ1-2, with D perhaps TRBD1 (5 bases). The V gene lost 2 bases and the J gene lost 7 bases, with 14 bases spanning the gap. In germline, CDR1 is MNHNS, CDR2 SASEGT. There are 14 residues in the CDR3. CDR3 sequence (DNA): TGTGCCAGCAGTGAACCGACCGCTAGGGGTGGCTACACCTTC. This gives the protein CASSEPTARGGYTF.

This chain connects TRBV30 to TRBJ1-1; D gene uncertain. This CDR3 is built from 13 residues. Germline CDR1 and CDR2: GTSNPN and SVGIG (reference sequence). Trimming cost V 5 bases and J 0 bases, with 10 bases left between them. The CDR3 region is CAWRPGLNTEAFF. CDR3 nucleotides: TGTGCCTGGCGTCCAGGCTTGAACACTGAAGCTTTCTTT.

To note about this clone: One junction end disagrees with the germline gene, perhaps due to a read error. The chain couples TRBV7-9 to TRBJ1-2; TRBD1 matches at 7 bases. The germline V gene encodes CDR1 SEHNR and CDR2 FQNEAQ (reference sequence). There are 12 residues in the CDR3. The CDR3 nucleotides are TGTTCCAGCAGCCAGGGGGTAAATGGCTACACCTTC. Translation: CSSSQGVNGYTF.

This chain links TRBV29-1 with TRBJ1-1; no firm D call. Looked up from germline, CDR1 is SQVTM and CDR2 is ANQGSEA. There are 13 residues in the CDR3. V was trimmed by 6 bases and J by 0 bases, leaving 11 bases between them. In nucleotides, the CDR3 is TGCAGCGTCGCTGGGCTCTTGAACACTGAAGCTTTCTTT. Protein: CSVAGLLNTEAFF.

This rearrangement joins TRBV5-4 to TRBJ2-2, with 7 bases identical to TRBD1. The germline V gene has CDR1 SGHNT and CDR2 YYREEE (reference sequence). V lost 1 base and J lost 6; bases outside the gene matches: 12. This CDR3 has 17 amino acids. Written as DNA, the CDR3 is TGTGCCAGCAGCTTGTTTAATCAGGGGGATAGGCCCGGGGAGCTGTTTTTT. Translating it yields CASSLFNQGDRPGELFF.

This clone was observed once. This sequence joins TRBV27 and TRBJ1-1; possible D gene TRBD1, 5 bases. The CDR3 spans 13 residues. CDR1 and CDR2 (germline): MNHEY, SMNVEV (reference sequence). V lost 5 bases and J lost 7, with 14 bases in between. The CDR3 spells CASSPGHAGEAFF. CDR3 sequence (DNA): TGTGCCAGCAGTCCTGGACACGCTGGTGAAGCTTTCTTT.

This rearrangement joins TRBV5-4 to TRBJ2-5; 11 positions match TRBD2. The DNA end is more similar to TRBJ2-7, so the J call may be wrong. The germline CDR1 and CDR2 sequences are SGHNT and YYREEE (reference sequence). CDR3 size: 17 residues. CDR3 protein: CASSLSPSGGIAYEQYF. CDR3 DNA: TGTGCCAGCAGCTTGTCTCCTAGCGGGGGGATAGCCTACGAGCAGTACTTC.

The V and J genes are TRBV5-5 and TRBJ1-1; 7 nucleotides align to TRBD1. The CDR3 is made up of 14 amino acids. The V segment lost 5 bases and the J segment 2 bases; nucleotides outside the gene matches: 6. Germline CDR1 is SGHKS and CDR2 is YYEKEE (reference sequence). The CDR3 loop is CASRLRGLNTEAFF. The CDR3 DNA sequence: TGTGCCAGCAGGTTGAGGGGGCTCAACACTGAAGCTTTCTTT.

The chain is built from TRBV5-4 and TRBJ2-1, with D unresolved. CDR3 length equals 13 residues. Deletions cut 1 base from V and 5 bases from J, with 7 bases between. CDR1 SGHNT and CDR2 YYREEE come from the germline V gene (reference sequence). CDR3 loop: CASSLSSHNEQFF. In DNA, the CDR3 is TGTGCCAGCAGCTTGTCTAGTCACAATGAGCAGTTCTTC.

This rearrangement joins TRBV5-5 to TRBJ1-1; the D is unclear. The length of the CDR3 is 17 residues. The germline V gene has CDR1 SGHKS and CDR2 YYEKEE (reference sequence). Trimming took 0 bases from V and 1 from J, leaving 16 bases between them. In DNA form, the CDR3 reads TGTGCCAGCAGCTTGGTTGTCAGGTTCATGAAGAACACTGAAGCTTTCTTT. It translates to CASSLVVRFMKNTEAFF.

The gene calls are TRBV27 and TRBJ2-7; 12 nucleotides line up with TRBD2. With 3 bases clipped from V and 7 bases from J, the junction kept 4 bases outside the gene matches. CDR1 MNHEY and CDR2 SMNVEV come from the germline V gene (reference sequence). The CDR3 has 14 amino acids. The CDR3 DNA sequence: TGTGCCAGCAGTTTGGTGACTAGCGGGGGTGAGCAGTACTTC. It yields the protein CASSLVTSGGEQYF.

The rearrangement uses TRBV7-2 and TRBJ2-7; perhaps TRBD2 as D (6 bases). The CDR3 consists of 17 residues. V lost 1 base to trimming and J lost 4 bases, with 20 bases between them. Looked up from germline, CDR1 is SGHTA and CDR2 is FQGNSA. In DNA, the CDR3 is TGTGCCAGCAGCTTAGAGTCGTTCAGGGAGGAAGCTTACGAGCAGTACTTC. Translating it yields CASSLESFREEAYEQYF.

V and J are TRBV14 and TRBJ1-5, with a tentative D call TRBD1 (5 bases). This CDR3 contains 15 residues. Trimming removed 2 bases from V and 7 bases from J, with 15 bases in between. Germline V gene lookup returns CDR1 SGHDN and CDR2 FVKESK. The CDR3: CASSQCTGVRQPQHF. The CDR3 DNA reads TGTGCCAGCAGCCAATGTACGGGGGTGAGGCAGCCCCAGCATTTT. The full variable domain, completed using reference TRBV14 and TRBJ1-5, is EAGVTQFPSHSVIEKGQTVTLRCDPISGHDNLYWYRRVMGKEIKFLLHFVKESKQDESGMPNNRFLAERTGGTYSTLKVQPAELEDSGVYFCASSQCTGVRQPQHFGDGTRLSIL.

This chain uses TRBV19 with TRBJ1-1; perhaps TRBD1 as D (6 bases). Germline V gene sequence: CDR1 LNHDA, CDR2 SQIVND (reference sequence). The CDR3 is 15 amino acids. Trimming removed 6 bases from V and 3 bases from J, with 17 bases in between. The chain's CDR3 is CASRLLGASDTEAFF. The CDR3 region has the DNA TGTGCCAGTAGGCTTTTGGGGGCGAGTGACACTGAAGCTTTCTTT.